This T cell receptor beta chain was sequenced during a study of T cells in Graves' hyperthyroidism and ophthalmopathy. Subjects with ophthalmopathy showed a Clinical Activity Score no lower than 3, a NOSPECS grade no lower than 4, and a duration shorter than 3 months. Based on clinical symptoms, serum thyroxine and TRAb, thyroid ultrasound and orbital computed tomography, diagnoses were reached. It was 8.5 to 10 ml of fresh peripheral blood that supplied the PBMCs. RNA transcripts served as the template for amplifying TCR beta CDR3 regions. In the first-round RT-PCR of the TCR CDR3, the HTBI primer set was used. TCRdb fed the multiplex PCR reads into MiXCR, producing one record per CDR3 protein. The top ten hold about an eighth of the sample, which has hundreds of thousands of distinct CDR3 sequences, roughly 15% seen once. V lost 7 bases, J lost 2 bases, and 18 bases lay in between. Looked up from germline, CDR1 is LNHDA and CDR2 is SQIVND (reference sequence). The CDR3 is 16 amino acids.

This receptor was taken from a woman aged 50 to 60 with Graves' ophthalmopathy. The chain employs TRBV19 and TRBJ1-5, with a possible D match to TRBD1 (5 bases). Sequences were obtained from blood. The CDR3 coding sequence is TGTGCCAGTATTACCCCGGGGGAAAGCGGCAATCAGCCCCAGCATTTT. Translation gives CASITPGESGNQPQHF.